The 16 T cell receptor beta chains listed next were all sequenced from one sample in a study of cytomegalovirus exposure and HLA in healthy donors. PCR employed 60 Vbeta and 13 Jbeta primers. Method: immunoSEQ multiplex PCR; TCRdb's copy keeps in-frame clones and lacks some. The repertoire has around 150,000 clones, 70% to 85% of them found once; the top ten carry 1.5% to 2%. Sequenced input: PBMCs. All receptors derive from a man aged 40-55 years in good health and CMV-seronegative.

This clone was detected once. This sequence joins TRBV4-1 and TRBJ2-3; D is possibly TRBD2 (6 bases). CDR1 MGHRA and CDR2 YSYEKL come from the germline V gene. The germline V and J ends were trimmed by 1 base and 1 base, with 15 bases remaining between them. The CDR3 is made up of 17 amino acids. The CDR3, as DNA: TGCGCCAGCAGCCAAGCCTCCGGGGGTGCCCGCACAGATACGCAGTATTTT. This codes for CASSQASGGARTDTQYF.

The V and J genes are TRBV27 and TRBJ1-1; no clear D gene. Deletions cut 5 bases from V and 0 bases from J, with 7 bases between. CDR1 is MNHEY and CDR2 is SMNVEV in the germline V gene (reference sequence). This CDR3 is 13 amino acids long. In DNA form, the CDR3 reads TGTGCCAGCAGTATAGGAGTGAACACTGAAGCTTTCTTT. This translates into CASSIGVNTEAFF.

The chain employs TRBV28 and TRBJ2-2; D may be TRBD2 (5 bases). This CDR3 is 14 amino acids long. The V end lost 3 bases, the J end lost 4 bases, and 9 bases lay between the germline ends. CDR1 and CDR2 from the germline V gene are MDHEN and SYDVKM. CDR3 in amino acids: CASSLRVPTGELFF. The CDR3 DNA reads TGTGCCAGCAGTTTGAGGGTCCCCACCGGGGAGCTGTTTTTT.

The rearrangement links TRBV6-5 to TRBJ1-6; 7 bases agree with TRBD1. This CDR3 is 14 amino acids long. After removal of 6 bases from V and 9 bases from J, the junction contained 8 bases not matched to a gene. Germline V CDR1 and CDR2: MNHEY, SVGAGI. Here the CDR3 DNA reads TGTGCCAGCAGCTACAGGGGCCCGGGTTCACCCCTCCACTTT. This gives the protein CASSYRGPGSPLHF.

This chain uses TRBV5-4 with TRBJ1-1, with 8 bases identical to TRBD1. From germline, CDR1 is SGHNT and CDR2 YYREEE (reference sequence). The CDR3 covers 15 residues. With V trimmed by 4 bases and J by 5 bases, 10 bases remained unmatched. CDR3 nucleotide sequence: TGTGCCAGCAGCCCTCGGACAGGGTTGGGAACTGAAGCTTTCTTT. This codes for CASSPRTGLGTEAFF.

The chain combines TRBV28 with TRBJ1-6; D remains ambiguous. Germline CDR1 MDHEN, CDR2 SYDVKM. This CDR3 region has 14 residues. The ends were cut back, 2 bases at V and 4 bases at J, with 6 bases in the middle. CDR3 sequence: CASSLQVYNSPLHF. Here the CDR3 DNA reads TGTGCCAGCAGTTTACAGGTTTATAATTCACCCCTCCACTTT.

This clone was seen once. This sequence joins TRBV21-1 and TRBJ2-1; the D call in the table, TRBD2, was not verified against the DNA. TRBV21-1 corresponds to a pseudogene. The CDR3 runs to 13 residues. The CDR3 nucleotides read TGTGCCAGGAGGACTAGCGGGAGACCTGAGCAGTTCTTC. It is translated as CARRTSGRPEQFF.

This chain connects TRBV7-2 to TRBJ2-1; 8 bases agree with TRBD2. This CDR3 spans 15 amino acids. The V gene end was trimmed by 2 bases and the J gene end by 4 bases; junction bases not matched to a gene: 4. CDR1 and CDR2 (germline): SGHTA, FQGNSA. The CDR3 reads CASSLNAGGYNEQFF. The DNA for the CDR3 is TGTGCCAGCAGCTTAAACGCGGGGGGTTACAATGAGCAGTTCTTC.

This chain uses TRBV4-1 with TRBJ2-7; 12 bases are a match to TRBD2. Trimming took 2 bases from V and 2 from J; bases not matched to a gene: 10. The CDR3 contains 18 residues. Germline V CDR1 and CDR2: MGHRA, YSYEKL. CDR3 nucleotides: TGCGCCAGCAGCCAAACTCGGACTAGCGGGGCGGAAACCTACGAGCAGTACTTC. This translates into CASSQTRTSGAETYEQYF.

This clone showed up just a few times. The chain combines TRBV29-1 with TRBJ2-7; TRBD1 matches at 11 bases. This CDR3 is 13 amino acids long. In germline, CDR1 is SQVTM, CDR2 ANQGSEA. V gave up 3 bases and J gave up 5 bases; unmatched junction bases: 3. This CDR3 reads CSVDGQGADEQYF. The DNA of the CDR3 is TGCAGCGTTGACGGACAGGGGGCCGACGAGCAGTACTTC.

The rearrangement joins TRBV5-1 to TRBJ2-7; D gene ambiguous. The length of the CDR3 is 14 residues. The germline V gene encodes CDR1 SGHRS and CDR2 YFSETQ. Between the trimmed V and J ends, which lost 5 bases and 0 bases, there was a span of 12 bases. CDR3 loop: CASRPELNSYEQYF. CDR3 DNA sequence: TGCGCCAGCAGGCCTGAGCTAAACTCCTACGAGCAGTACTTC.

In this sample, this clone turned up once. The chain joins TRBV2 to TRBJ1-1, with 8 nucleotides matching TRBD1. The CDR3 has 14 residues. Germline-derived CDR1 and CDR2 are SNHLY and FYNNEI. The V gene end was trimmed by 6 bases and the J gene end by 4 bases; junction bases not matched to a gene: 7. In DNA, the CDR3 is TGTGCCAGCAGAAAGGACAGGGTAAGCACTGAAGCTTTCTTT. Amino acids: CASRKDRVSTEAFF.

The V and J genes are TRBV5-1 and TRBJ2-7, with 9 bases fitting TRBD2. The V segment lost 5 bases and the J segment 5 bases; nucleotides outside the gene matches: 8. The CDR3 extends over 14 amino acids. Per germline, CDR1 SGHRS and CDR2 YFSETQ. CDR3 amino acids: CASRSGASGDEQYF. CDR3 in DNA: TGCGCCAGCAGGTCCGGGGCTAGCGGGGACGAGCAGTACTTC.

This clone has just a few counts. This chain connects TRBV4-1 to TRBJ1-1; 8 bases map to TRBD1. From germline, CDR1 is MGHRA and CDR2 YSYEKL. This CDR3 has 17 amino acids. V gave up 2 bases and J gave up 3 bases; unmatched junction bases: 11. The CDR3 loop is CASSQTTDRAYHTEAFF. The CDR3 DNA reads TGCGCCAGCAGCCAAACAACGGACAGGGCGTATCACACTGAAGCTTTCTTT.

This clone was seen a handful of times. DNA for the CDR3: TGTGCCAGCAGCTTTCTTGCCAGGGATGGCTACACCTTC. Its protein is CASSFLARDGYTF. The chain employs TRBV7-2 and TRBJ1-2, with D tentatively TRBD1 (5 bases). CDR1 SGHTA and CDR2 FQGNSA come from the germline V gene. CDR3 length: 13 amino acids. Trimming removed 3 bases from V and 6 bases from J, with 11 bases in between.

The chain joins TRBV28 to TRBJ1-1, with 9 positions matching TRBD1. Losses at the gene ends were 6 bases for V and 1 base for J; bases not matched to a gene: 6. Germline values: CDR1 MDHEN, CDR2 SYDVKM. The CDR3 has 15 residues. CDR3 protein: CASSIQGAANTEAFF. The CDR3 DNA reads TGTGCCAGCAGCATACAGGGGGCAGCGAACACTGAAGCTTTCTTT.